This entry lists 12 T cell receptor beta chains sequenced from one sample in a study of cytomegalovirus exposure and HLA in healthy donors. The PCR used 60 Vbeta and 13 Jbeta primers. Sequencing used immunoSEQ multiplex PCR; TCRdb keeps in-frame clones, though not all of them. The sample records some 150,000 clones, under 80% being singletons. Sequenced material: PBMCs. The receptors come from a human donor in good health.

This chain uses TRBV7-9 with TRBJ1-1, with D uncertain. V lost 1 base to trimming and J lost 1 base, with 7 bases between them. Looked up from germline, CDR1 is SEHNR and CDR2 is FQNEAQ (reference sequence). This CDR3 contains 14 residues. CDR3 protein: CASSLEQPNTEAFF. CDR3 coding DNA: TGTGCCAGCAGCTTAGAACAGCCGAACACTGAAGCTTTCTTT.

This clone was detected a few times. The CDR3 reads CASSSIAQGANTEAFF. As DNA, the CDR3 is TGTGCCAGCTCATCGATAGCTCAGGGGGCGAACACTGAAGCTTTCTTT. This chain uses TRBV18 with TRBJ1-1; 8 bases are shared with TRBD1. Looked up from germline, CDR1 is KGHSH and CDR2 is LQKENI. The CDR3 spans 16 residues. Trimming cost V 5 bases and J 1 base; bases outside gene matches: 9.

This clone has just one count. This chain connects TRBV19 to TRBJ1-5; TRBD1 is a possible D gene (5 bases). This CDR3 is built from 13 residues. V was trimmed by 4 bases and J by 5 bases, leaving 9 bases between them. Looked up from germline, CDR1 is LNHDA and CDR2 is SQIVND (reference sequence). This CDR3 is CASSTGWDQPQHF. In DNA, the CDR3 is TGTGCCAGTAGTACAGGGTGGGATCAGCCCCAGCATTTT.

The chain combines TRBV7-3 with TRBJ2-7; 11 bases map to TRBD1. Germline CDR1 is SGHTA and CDR2 is FQGTGA. V shed 7 bases, J shed 0 bases, and the junction held 8 bases outside the gene matches. The CDR3 sequence is 16 residues long. The CDR3 loop is CASTPTGTGGSYEQYF. In DNA, the CDR3 is TGTGCCAGCACCCCAACCGGGACAGGGGGCTCCTACGAGCAGTACTTC.

V gene TRBV6-1 combines with J gene TRBJ2-3, with 10 bases that match TRBD2. Trimming at V came to 2 bases and at J to 5 bases, leaving 7 bases not matched to a gene. Germline-derived CDR1 and CDR2 are MNHNS and SASEGT. The CDR3 sequence is 16 residues long. The CDR3 sequence: CASSELKRGGRDTQYF. The DNA for the CDR3 is TGTGCCAGCAGTGAATTGAAGCGGGGGGGCCGAGATACGCAGTATTTT.

This clone was seen a single time. The V and J genes are TRBV9 and TRBJ2-5; D perhaps matches TRBD2 (6 bases). Germline V gene lookup returns CDR1 SGDLS and CDR2 YYNGEE. Trimming stripped 0 bases from V and 0 bases from J, with 12 bases between. The CDR3 covers 16 residues. CDR3 nucleotide sequence: TGTGCCAGCAGCGTAGAGGTTGGAGGGTACCAAGAGACCCAGTACTTC. Translating it yields CASSVEVGGYQETQYF.

This clone appeared a few times. The V gene is TRBV7-2, the J gene TRBJ2-3; 8 positions agree with TRBD2. This CDR3 is 16 amino acids long. Looked up from germline, CDR1 is SGHTA and CDR2 is FQGNSA. V gave up 3 bases and J gave up 1 base; unmatched junction bases: 6. The CDR3 loop reads CASSFGGGRGTDTQYF. The DNA of the CDR3 is TGTGCCAGCAGCTTTGGCGGGGGGCGGGGCACAGATACGCAGTATTTT.

The sample holds a few counts of this clone. The same CDR3 is also encoded by other DNA sequences in this sample. The V call is TRBV7-9, the J call TRBJ2-5; perhaps TRBD1 as D (5 bases). Germline-derived CDR1 and CDR2 are SEHNR and FQNEAQ (reference sequence). V gave up 4 bases and J gave up 5 bases, with 11 bases separating them. CDR3 size: 13 residues. The CDR3 spells CASSSRGPETQYF. The CDR3 DNA follows: TGTGCCAGCAGCTCTAGGGGTCCGGAGACCCAGTACTTC.

The V call is TRBV5-6, the J call TRBJ2-1; D possibly corresponds to TRBD2 (5 bases). Germline V gives CDR1 SGHDT, CDR2 YYEEEE. The V gene lost 3 bases and the J gene lost 13 bases, with 20 bases spanning the gap. This CDR3 comprises 14 residues. DNA of the CDR3: TGTGCCAGCAGCTCGGGTCACCCGGCTAGCAGTCAGTTCTTC. It translates to CASSSGHPASSQFF.

The CDR3 sequence is CASSDSTRGEDTQYF. DNA for the CDR3: TGTGCCAGCAGTGATAGTACCAGGGGCGAAGATACGCAGTATTTT. The chain has TRBV2 and TRBJ2-3; tentatively, D is TRBD1 (6 bases). CDR1 is SNHLY, CDR2 FYNNEI, per germline. The CDR3 is 15 residues long. The V end lost 3 bases, the J end lost 5 bases, and 15 bases lay between the germline ends.

The chain carries TRBV29-1 and TRBJ2-1; 7 bases map to TRBD2. The CDR3 sequence is 15 residues long. After removal of 8 bases from V and 0 bases from J, the junction contained 10 bases not matched to a gene. Germline V CDR1 and CDR2: SQVTM, ANQGSEA. CDR3 sequence reads: CSRGLLQSSYNEQFF. In DNA, the CDR3 is TGCAGCCGGGGACTACTCCAAAGCTCCTACAATGAGCAGTTCTTC.

CDR3 bases: TGTGCCAGCAGCGTGCAAGCTCAATACGGGGAGACCCAGTACTTC. It specifies CASSVQAQYGETQYF. The J gene is TRBJ2-5, the V gene TRBV9; D remains ambiguous. Trimming took off 2 bases at V and 5 bases at J, with 16 bases between the two ends. This CDR3 comprises 15 residues. Germline values: CDR1 SGDLS, CDR2 YYNGEE.